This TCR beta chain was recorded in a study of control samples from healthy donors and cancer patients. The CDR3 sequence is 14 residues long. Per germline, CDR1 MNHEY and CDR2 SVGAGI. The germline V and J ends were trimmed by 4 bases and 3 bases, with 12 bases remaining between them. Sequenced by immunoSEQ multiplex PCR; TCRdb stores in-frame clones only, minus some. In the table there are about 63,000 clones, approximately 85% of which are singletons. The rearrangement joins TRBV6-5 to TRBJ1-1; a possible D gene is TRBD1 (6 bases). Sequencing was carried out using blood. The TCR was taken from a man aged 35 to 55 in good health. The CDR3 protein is CASSSGDTDTEAFF. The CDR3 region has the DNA TGTGCCAGCAGTTCAGGGGACACGGACACTGAAGCTTTCTTT.